The 10 T cell receptor beta chains below all came from one sample that was sequenced in a study of blood T cells in healthy people across ages. PCR was performed a second time for about 7 to 12 cycles using a sample-barcoded 5' primer and a J-beta primer mix. MiXCR, run by TCRdb on the 5' RACE reads, gives a single entry per CDR3 protein. Here the sample spans roughly 1,800,000 distinct CDR3 sequences, about 49% being singletons. The sequenced sample was blood. These receptors were collected from a woman between 40 and 55 years old in good health.

CDR3 sequence reads: CASSRLAGGQYSDTQYF. CDR3 in DNA: TGTGCCAGCAGCCGACTAGCGGGGGGGCAGTATTCAGATACGCAGTATTTT. J is TRBJ2-3 and V is TRBV12-3 or TRBV12-4; TRBD2 matches 14 bases. The trim removed 6 bases at V and 4 bases at J, leaving 9 bases unmatched. The CDR3 runs to 17 residues.

The J gene is TRBJ2-3, the V gene TRBV4-2, with 8 bases matching TRBD2. The CDR3 runs to 15 residues. CDR1 LGHNA and CDR2 YNFKEQ come from the germline V gene. The trim removed 4 bases at V and 7 bases at J, leaving 10 bases unmatched. The CDR3 nucleotides read TGTGCCAGCAGCCGCAATCGGGGGGGCCCTAATACGCAGTATTTT. Encoded protein: CASSRNRGGPNTQYF.

The J gene is TRBJ2-7, the V gene TRBV15; TRBD2 aligns across 8 bases. The germline CDR1 and CDR2 sequences are LNHNV and YYDKDF (reference sequence). CDR3 length: 15 amino acids. V trimming: 0 bases; J trimming: 1 base; junction bases outside the gene matches: 2. The CDR3 DNA reads as TGTGCCACCAGCAGAGATCGGGGGGGGTCCTACGAGCAGTACTTC. Translating it yields CATSRDRGGSYEQYF.

The J gene is TRBJ2-7, the V gene TRBV4-1; TRBD1 might be the D (6 bases). The CDR3 consists of 17 residues. The V gene's germline CDR1 is MGHRA and CDR2 YSYEKL. Trimming shortened V by 3 bases and J by 3 bases, and 21 bases separated the two germline ends. The chain's CDR3 is CASSQDYTGQGYYEQYF. The CDR3 DNA reads as TGCGCCAGCAGCCAGGATTACACGGGCCAGGGGTACTACGAGCAGTACTTC.

The chain has TRBV3-1 and TRBJ1-2; perhaps TRBD1 as D (6 bases). CDR1 is LGHDT, CDR2 YNNKEL, per germline (reference sequence). Trimming cost V 5 bases and J 6 bases, with 16 bases left between them. The CDR3 loop spans 14 amino acids. CDR3 amino acids: CASSKGGTGHGYTF. CDR3 sequence (DNA): TGTGCCAGCAGCAAGGGAGGCACAGGGCATGGCTACACCTTC.

This chain links TRBV20-1 with TRBJ1-6; 9 bases match TRBD1. CDR1 and CDR2 (germline): DFQATT, SNEGSKA (reference sequence). The V and J ends lost 6 bases and 2 bases, in that order; junction bases with no gene match: 11. This CDR3 region has 17 residues. CDR3 sequence: CSAPGQGGIAYNSPLHF. CDR3 DNA sequence: TGCAGTGCCCCGGGACAGGGTGGAATTGCCTATAATTCACCCCTCCACTTT.

V is TRBV6-6 and J is TRBJ1-6; TRBD1 aligns across 8 bases. In germline, CDR1 is MNHNY, CDR2 SVGAGI (reference sequence). The CDR3 sequence is 15 residues long. V gave up 7 bases and J gave up 5 bases; unmatched junction bases: 7. The CDR3 sequence: CASTHDRGDNSPLHF. Written as DNA, the CDR3 is TGTGCCAGCACCCATGACAGGGGAGATAATTCACCCCTCCACTTT.

The chain uses TRBV28 and TRBJ2-7, with 12 bases that match TRBD2. Germline V gene sequence: CDR1 MDHEN, CDR2 SYDVKM. CDR3 length: 17 amino acids. V gave up 6 bases and J gave up 0 bases; unmatched junction bases: 9. The CDR3 region is CASRERTSGANSYEQYF. CDR3 coding DNA: TGTGCCAGCAGAGAGAGGACTAGCGGGGCCAACTCCTACGAGCAGTACTTC. Drawing the rest from reference TRBV28 and TRBJ2-7, the complete variable domain is DVKVTQSSRYLVKRTGEKVFLECVQDMDHENMFWYRQDPGLGLRLIYFSYDVKMKEKGDIPEGYSVSREKKERFSLILESASTNQTSMYLCASRERTSGANSYEQYFGPGTRLTVT.

The rearrangement joins TRBV6-2 or TRBV6-3 to TRBJ2-7; a weak D match, TRBD1 (5 bases). With 6 bases removed from V and 4 bases from J, the gap between germline ends came to 22 bases. The CDR3 has 16 amino acids. Germline CDR1 MNHEY, CDR2 SVGEGT. In nucleotides, the CDR3 is TGTGCCAGCAGCCCCCATCAGACCCAGGGTCGGTACGAGCAGTACTTC. Its translation: CASSPHQTQGRYEQYF.

This chain uses TRBV10-2 with TRBJ2-3; 10 bases map to TRBD2. Per germline, CDR1 WSHSY and CDR2 SAAADI. The junction had 9 bases not matched to a gene; V was cut back by 1 base and J by 2 bases. The CDR3 is 18 amino acids. The CDR3 here is CASSEFPALAGATDTQYF. CDR3 DNA: TGCGCCAGCAGTGAGTTCCCGGCCCTAGCGGGGGCCACAGATACGCAGTATTTT.